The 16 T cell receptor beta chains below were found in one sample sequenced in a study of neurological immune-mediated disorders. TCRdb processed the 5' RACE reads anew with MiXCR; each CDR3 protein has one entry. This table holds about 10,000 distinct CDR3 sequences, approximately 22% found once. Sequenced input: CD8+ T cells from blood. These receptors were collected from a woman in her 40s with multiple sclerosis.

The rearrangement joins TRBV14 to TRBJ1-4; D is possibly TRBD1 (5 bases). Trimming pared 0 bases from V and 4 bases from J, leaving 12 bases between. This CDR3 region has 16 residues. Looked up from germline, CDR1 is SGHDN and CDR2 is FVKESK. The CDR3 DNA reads TGTGCCAGCAGCCAAGATCCGGCAGGGAGTAATGAAAAACTGTTTTTT. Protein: CASSQDPAGSNEKLFF.

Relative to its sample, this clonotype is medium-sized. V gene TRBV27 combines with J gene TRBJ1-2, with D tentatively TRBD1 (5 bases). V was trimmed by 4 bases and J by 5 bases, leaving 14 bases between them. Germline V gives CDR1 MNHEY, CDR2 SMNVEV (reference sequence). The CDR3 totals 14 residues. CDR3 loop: CASSSGVRAYGYTF. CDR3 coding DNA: TGTGCCAGCAGTTCGGGGGTGAGGGCTTATGGCTACACCTTC.

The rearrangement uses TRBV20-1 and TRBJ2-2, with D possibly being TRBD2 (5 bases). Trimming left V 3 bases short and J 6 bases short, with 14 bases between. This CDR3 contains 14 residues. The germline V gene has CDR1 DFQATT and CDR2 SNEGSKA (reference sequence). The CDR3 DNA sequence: TGCAGTGCTAGGAGTCCTCGGGGTCCCGGGGAGCTGTTTTTT. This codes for CSARSPRGPGELFF.

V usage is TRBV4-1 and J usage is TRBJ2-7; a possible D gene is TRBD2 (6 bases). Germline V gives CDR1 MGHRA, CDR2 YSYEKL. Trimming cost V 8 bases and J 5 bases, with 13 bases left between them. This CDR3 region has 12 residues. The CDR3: CASGWGVHEQYF. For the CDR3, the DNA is TGCGCCAGCGGCTGGGGGGTTCACGAGCAGTACTTC.

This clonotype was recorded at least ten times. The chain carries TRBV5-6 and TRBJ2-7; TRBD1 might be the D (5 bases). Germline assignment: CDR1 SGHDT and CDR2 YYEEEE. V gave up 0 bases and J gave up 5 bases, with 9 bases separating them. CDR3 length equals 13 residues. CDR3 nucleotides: TGTGCCAGCAGCTTGGGACAGAACCACGAGCAGTACTTC. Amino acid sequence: CASSLGQNHEQYF.

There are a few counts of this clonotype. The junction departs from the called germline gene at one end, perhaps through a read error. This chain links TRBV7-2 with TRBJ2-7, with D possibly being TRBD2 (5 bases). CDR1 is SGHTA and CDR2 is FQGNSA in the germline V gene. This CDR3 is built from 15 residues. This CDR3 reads CASSLVETTSNEQYF. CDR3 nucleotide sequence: TGTGCCAGCAGCTTAGTTGAGACTACCTCCAACGAGCAGTACTTC.

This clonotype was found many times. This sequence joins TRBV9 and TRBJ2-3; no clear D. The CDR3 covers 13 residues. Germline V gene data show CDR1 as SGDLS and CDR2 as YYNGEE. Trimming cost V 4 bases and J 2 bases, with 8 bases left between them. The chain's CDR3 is CASSPRNTDTQYF. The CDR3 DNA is TGTGCCAGCAGCCCTCGAAACACAGATACGCAGTATTTT.

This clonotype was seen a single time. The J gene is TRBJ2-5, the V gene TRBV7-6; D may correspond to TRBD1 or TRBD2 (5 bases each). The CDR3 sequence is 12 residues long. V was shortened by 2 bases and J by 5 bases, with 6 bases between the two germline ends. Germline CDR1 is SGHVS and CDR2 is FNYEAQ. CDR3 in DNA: TGTGCCAGCAGCTTATGGGGGGAGACCCAGTACTTC. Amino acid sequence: CASSLWGETQYF.

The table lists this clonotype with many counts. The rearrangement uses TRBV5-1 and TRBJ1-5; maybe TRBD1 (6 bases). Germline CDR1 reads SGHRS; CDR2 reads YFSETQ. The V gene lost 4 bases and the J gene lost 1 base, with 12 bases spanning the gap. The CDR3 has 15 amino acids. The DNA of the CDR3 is TGCGCCAGCAGCCTTTACAGGGTCAGCAATCAGCCCCAGCATTTT. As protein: CASSLYRVSNQPQHF.

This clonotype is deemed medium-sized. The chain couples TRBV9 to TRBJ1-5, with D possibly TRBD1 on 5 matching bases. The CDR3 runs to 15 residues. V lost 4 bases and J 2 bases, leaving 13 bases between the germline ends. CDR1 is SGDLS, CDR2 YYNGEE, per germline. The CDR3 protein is CASSPPGGGNQPQHF. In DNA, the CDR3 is TGTGCCAGCAGCCCCCCTGGAGGGGGCAATCAGCCCCAGCATTTT.

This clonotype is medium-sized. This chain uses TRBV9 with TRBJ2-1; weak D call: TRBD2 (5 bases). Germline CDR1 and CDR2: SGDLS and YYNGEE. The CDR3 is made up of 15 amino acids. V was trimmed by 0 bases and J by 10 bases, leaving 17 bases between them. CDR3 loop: CASSVGAGIVMEQFF. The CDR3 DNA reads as TGTGCCAGCAGCGTAGGAGCCGGGATCGTAATGGAGCAGTTCTTC.

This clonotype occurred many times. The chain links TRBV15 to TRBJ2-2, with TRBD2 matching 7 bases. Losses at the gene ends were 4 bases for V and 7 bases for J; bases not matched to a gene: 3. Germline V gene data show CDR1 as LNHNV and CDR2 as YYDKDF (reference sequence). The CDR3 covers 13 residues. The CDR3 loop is CATSMGGFGELFF. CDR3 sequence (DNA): TGTGCCACCAGCATGGGAGGGTTCGGGGAGCTGTTTTTT.

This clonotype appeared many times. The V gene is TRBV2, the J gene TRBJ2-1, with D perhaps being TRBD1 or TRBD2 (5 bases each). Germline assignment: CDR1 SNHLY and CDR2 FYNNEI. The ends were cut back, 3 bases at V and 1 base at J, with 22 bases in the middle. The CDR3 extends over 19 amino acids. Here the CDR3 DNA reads TGTGCCAGCAGTGACTATACTACCCTAAACGGGGCGTCCTACAATGAGCAGTTCTTC. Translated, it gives CASSDYTTLNGASYNEQFF.

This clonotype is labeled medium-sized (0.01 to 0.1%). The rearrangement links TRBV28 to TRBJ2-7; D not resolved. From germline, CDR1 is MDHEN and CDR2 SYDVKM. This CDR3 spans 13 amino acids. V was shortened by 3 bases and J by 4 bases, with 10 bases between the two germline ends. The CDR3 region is CASSLSRAYEQYF. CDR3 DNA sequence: TGTGCCAGCAGTTTGTCAAGGGCGTACGAGCAGTACTTC.

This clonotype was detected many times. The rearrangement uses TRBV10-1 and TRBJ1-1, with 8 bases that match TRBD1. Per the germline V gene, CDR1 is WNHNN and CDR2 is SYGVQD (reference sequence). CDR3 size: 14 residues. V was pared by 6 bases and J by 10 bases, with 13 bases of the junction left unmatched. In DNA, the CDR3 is TGCGCCAGCAGCCCTGGGACAGGAGGGAGTCGAGCTTTCTTT. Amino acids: CASSPGTGGSRAFF.

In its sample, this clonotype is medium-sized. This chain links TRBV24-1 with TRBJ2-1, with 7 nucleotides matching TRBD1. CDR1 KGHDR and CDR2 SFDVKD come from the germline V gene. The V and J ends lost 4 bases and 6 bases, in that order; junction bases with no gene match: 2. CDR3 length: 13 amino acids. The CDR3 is CATSDWTGNEQFF. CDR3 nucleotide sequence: TGTGCCACCAGTGACTGGACAGGCAATGAGCAGTTCTTC.